The clone carrying this TCR beta chain was seen many times. CDR1 SEHNR and CDR2 FQNEAQ come from the germline V gene (reference sequence). CDR3 length: 15 amino acids. Trimming removed 5 bases at V and 1 base at J, with 14 bases between. Time point of the sample: newly diagnosed GD, antithyroid drugs for less than 3 months. RNA from PBMCs was the source of the TCR library. With iRepertoire HTBI primers and Arm-PCR of CDR3 regions, TCR beta libraries were built. From the multiplex PCR reads, TCRdb called clonotypes with MiXCR, one entry per CDR3 protein. The data show a few hundred thousand distinct CDR3 sequences, approximately 10% seen once. The data stem from a study of regulatory T cells in long-lasting Graves disease. This same sample was also taken into another study, of T cells in Graves' hyperthyroidism and ophthalmopathy.

The chain is built from TRBV7-9 and TRBJ1-1; unclear D gene. This sequence was found in a woman in her late teens or twenties with Graves disease. The sequencing used peripheral blood mononuclear cells (PBMCs), collected at new diagnosis, from a patient treated with antithyroid drugs. The chain's CDR3 is CASSRAPAGNTEAFF. As DNA, the CDR3 is TGTGCCAGCAGCAGGGCCCCGGCAGGGAACACTGAAGCTTTCTTT.